These 20 T cell receptor beta chains were all obtained from the same sample, sequenced in a study of T cells in Graves' hyperthyroidism and ophthalmopathy. Template material for amplifying TCR beta CDR3 regions consisted of RNA transcripts. The HTBI primer set was used in a first-round RT-PCR of the TCR CDR3. TCRdb reprocessed the multiplex PCR reads with MiXCR, giving one entry per CDR3 protein. This sample yields approximately 630,000 distinct CDR3 sequences, of which 15% to 20% are seen a single time; 3% to 4% belongs to the top ten. Sequenced: blood. Receptors originate from a woman between 25 and 40 years old with Graves' hyperthyroidism.

V and J are TRBV30 and TRBJ2-7, with a weak D call TRBD2 (5 bases). CDR1 is GTSNPN and CDR2 is SVGIG in the germline V gene (reference sequence). V was clipped by 2 bases and J by 6 bases, with 23 bases between them. This CDR3 has 16 amino acids. This CDR3 reads CAWSKGRYVAGAEQYF. The DNA for the CDR3 is TGTGCCTGGAGTAAAGGCAGGTACGTTGCGGGCGCCGAGCAGTACTTC.

This clonotype occurred many times. The chain joins TRBV28 to TRBJ2-7; D call uncertain. This CDR3 is 14 amino acids long. Germline V CDR1 and CDR2: MDHEN, SYDVKM. Trimming left V 3 bases short and J 3 bases short, with 12 bases between. This CDR3 is CASSLVHPDYEQYF. CDR3 nucleotides: TGTGCCAGCAGTTTGGTCCACCCCGACTACGAGCAGTACTTC.

The gene calls are TRBV29-1 and TRBJ1-1, with TRBD1 as a possible D gene (5 bases). The length of the CDR3 is 12 residues. V was cut by 5 bases and J by 4 bases, with 11 bases left in between. Germline V gene lookup returns CDR1 SQVTM and CDR2 ANQGSEA. The CDR3 loop is CSVRRDFTEAFF. The DNA for the CDR3 is TGCAGCGTTCGCAGGGATTTCACTGAAGCTTTCTTT.

V is TRBV18 and J is TRBJ1-2; tentatively, D is TRBD1 (6 bases). From germline, CDR1 is KGHSH and CDR2 LQKENI. There are 14 residues in the CDR3. V gave up 2 bases and J gave up 8 bases, with 15 bases separating them. CDR3 amino acids: CASSPNPGAEGYTF. CDR3 nucleotides: TGTGCCAGCTCACCAAATCCGGGGGCGGAGGGCTACACCTTC.

This clonotype was seen only a few times. The chain is built from TRBV20-1 and TRBJ1-5; 7 nucleotides agree with TRBD1. The length of the CDR3 is 15 residues. Germline loops: CDR1 DFQATT, CDR2 SNEGSKA (reference sequence). Trimming at V came to 4 bases and at J to 2 bases, leaving 8 bases not matched to a gene. The CDR3 sequence: CSANRPGGGNQPQHF. As DNA, the CDR3 is TGCAGTGCTAATCGGCCAGGGGGTGGCAATCAGCCCCAGCATTTT.

This clonotype occurred many times. The chain couples TRBV3-1 to TRBJ2-7, with D hard to call. The CDR3 extends over 11 amino acids. Germline V lookup: CDR1 LGHDT, CDR2 YNNKEL (reference sequence). V was clipped by 3 bases and J by 7 bases, with 7 bases between them. CDR3 in amino acids: CASSHLREQYF. CDR3 bases: TGTGCCAGCAGCCACCTGAGGGAGCAGTACTTC.

Ten or more counts support this clonotype. This chain joins TRBV5-1 and TRBJ2-2; 10 positions match TRBD2. With V trimmed by 4 bases and J by 2 bases, 5 bases remained unmatched. The CDR3 runs to 16 residues. CDR1 and CDR2 from the germline V gene are SGHRS and YFSETQ. The CDR3 region has the DNA TGCGCCAGCAGCACGAGCGGGAGGGCTAACACCGGGGAGCTGTTTTTT. Protein product: CASSTSGRANTGELFF.

In this sample, this clonotype turned up many times. This sequence joins TRBV7-2 and TRBJ2-7; unclear D gene. CDR1 is SGHTA, CDR2 FQGNSA, per germline. With 5 bases removed from V and 6 bases from J, the gap between germline ends came to 8 bases. The CDR3 contains 11 residues. DNA for the CDR3: TGTGCCAGCAGCCCAGCTAGCGAGCAGTACTTC. The encoded protein is CASSPASEQYF.

This clonotype was counted ten times or more. V and J are TRBV11-1 and TRBJ2-3; the D is unclear. The V end was cut by 1 base, the J end by 4 bases, with 6 bases between. This CDR3 has 13 amino acids. The germline gives CDR1 SGHAT, CDR2 FQDESV (reference sequence). CDR3 DNA sequence: TGTGCCAGCAGCTTAGTCAGTCCAGATACGCAGTATTTT. As protein: CASSLVSPDTQYF.

Remarks on this clonotype: This may arise from a read error, as a much more abundant clone is one base away. V usage is TRBV28 and J usage is TRBJ1-5; no reliable D call. V was cut by 11 bases and J by 9 bases, with 17 bases left in between. The CDR3 has 12 amino acids. The germline V gene has CDR1 MDHEN and CDR2 SYDVKM. CDR3 bases: TGTGCCGAGGGAGGGCTTGGGCGGCCCCAGCATTTT. Its protein is CAEGGLGRPQHF.

In this sample, this clonotype turned up many times. The chain employs TRBV5-1 and TRBJ2-3, with D maybe TRBD1 (6 bases). The ends were cut back, 8 bases at V and 4 bases at J, with 17 bases in the middle. CDR1 SGHRS and CDR2 YFSETQ come from the germline V gene. This CDR3 comprises 14 residues. The DNA for the CDR3 is TGCGCCAGTAAAACAGGGCCTGAGGCAGATACGCAGTATTTT. Residues: CASKTGPEADTQYF.

This chain connects TRBV28 to TRBJ1-2, with unresolved D. V shed 5 bases and J shed 4 bases, with 17 bases lying between them. This CDR3 has 15 amino acids. Germline V gene lookup returns CDR1 MDHEN and CDR2 SYDVKM. CDR3 DNA sequence: TGTGCCAGCAGTCCTGTACTTAGAGCCGCCTATGGCTACACCTTC. Its translation is CASSPVLRAAYGYTF.

The chain joins TRBV4-1 to TRBJ2-7; 8 bases agree with TRBD2. Germline assignment: CDR1 MGHRA and CDR2 YSYEKL. The V segment lost 3 bases and the J segment 9 bases; nucleotides outside the gene matches: 7. The CDR3 totals 13 residues. CDR3 in DNA: TGCGCCAGCAGCCAGGGACTAGTAAATAGGCAGTACTTC. This gives the protein CASSQGLVNRQYF.

The chain joins TRBV4-1 to TRBJ2-7; 10 bases are shared with TRBD1. The CDR3 is made up of 16 amino acids. Germline V gene data show CDR1 as MGHRA and CDR2 as YSYEKL. Losses at the gene ends were 3 bases for V and 5 bases for J; bases not matched to a gene: 10. Here the CDR3 reads CASSHLRGTGAHEQYF. DNA for the CDR3: TGCGCCAGCAGCCATCTGAGGGGGACAGGGGCCCACGAGCAGTACTTC.

The genes are TRBV2 and TRBJ2-7, with D possibly being TRBD2 (6 bases). Trimming took 6 bases from V and 5 from J, leaving 23 bases between them. The CDR3 covers 16 residues. Germline V gene lookup returns CDR1 SNHLY and CDR2 FYNNEI. The CDR3 DNA reads as TGTGCCAGCAGCCAAGATCTCCCGGCTAGCGCTGACGAGCAGTACTTC. Its protein product is CASSQDLPASADEQYF.

In its sample, this clonotype was seen many times. This chain joins TRBV7-3 and TRBJ2-3, with D maybe TRBD1 (5 bases). The CDR3 runs 14 residues. From germline, CDR1 is SGHTA and CDR2 FQGTGA. V lost 3 bases and J 0 bases, leaving 7 bases between the germline ends. The CDR3 is CASSFRQSTDTQYF. The CDR3 DNA sequence: TGTGCCAGCAGCTTCCGACAGAGCACAGATACGCAGTATTTT.

This clonotype was recorded many times. This rearrangement joins TRBV11-2 to TRBJ2-3; 10 bases are shared with TRBD2. Germline assignment: CDR1 SGHAT and CDR2 FQNNGV. CDR3 size: 17 residues. V gave up 0 bases and J gave up 6 bases; unmatched junction bases: 9. The CDR3, as DNA: TGTGCCAGCAGCTTAGATCGGGCTAGCGGGAGAGTGGATACGCAGTATTTT. Protein product: CASSLDRASGRVDTQYF.

This chain joins TRBV13 and TRBJ2-7, with 10 bases that match TRBD2. This CDR3 is built from 18 residues. Per the germline V gene, CDR1 is PRHDT and CDR2 is FYEKMQ (reference sequence). J was trimmed by 3 bases and V by 5 bases; bases with no gene match: 16. The CDR3 coding sequence is TGTGCCAGCAGCGGCCCTAGGTCGGGAGCGGGAGGGTACTACGAGCAGTACTTC. This encodes CASSGPRSGAGGYYEQYF.

This clonotype was seen at least ten times. V is TRBV6-2 or TRBV6-3 and J is TRBJ2-1; perhaps TRBD2 as D (6 bases). V was trimmed by 5 bases and J by 7 bases, leaving 15 bases between them. The germline V gene has CDR1 MNHEY and CDR2 SVGEGT. This CDR3 has 14 residues. As DNA, the CDR3 is TGTGCCAGCAGTGCTCGGGAGTGGAAAAATGAGCAGTTCTTC. Its translation is CASSAREWKNEQFF.

The gene calls are TRBV18 and TRBJ1-2; D remains ambiguous. From germline, CDR1 is KGHSH and CDR2 LQKENI. CDR3 size: 17 residues. The V end was cut by 2 bases, the J end by 0 bases, with 16 bases between. The CDR3 nucleotides read TGTGCCAGCTCACCATCGGTAGCTTCTGGGGCTAACTATGGCTACACCTTC. Encoded protein: CASSPSVASGANYGYTF. The full variable domain, rest sourced from reference TRBV18 and TRBJ1-2, is NAGVMQNPRHLVRRRGQEARLRCSPMKGHSHVYWYRQLPEEGLKFMVYLQKENIIDESGMPKERFSAEFPKEGPSILRIQQVVRGDSAAYFCASSPSVASGANYGYTFGSGTRLTVV.